This T cell receptor (beta chain) is from a study of synovial regulatory T cells in juvenile arthritis. Using immunoSEQ multiplex PCR, the repertoire was profiled, and TCRdb retains in-frame clones only, with some absent. The specimen's table records around 10,000 clones. The CDR3 has 15 residues. There is no recorded DNA. CDR1 is SGHVS and CDR2 is FNYEAQ in the germline V gene. Notes on this clone: Its antigen is undetermined.

Study results and caveats: Across patients, iaTreg TCR repertoires were mostly private, partly shared with synovial Teff and blood CPL.

The chain carries TRBV7-6 and TRBJ1-6. Sequencing used Treg cells from blood. Described subset: remaining (HLA-DR-negative) circulating blood Treg cells. The sequence derives from a donor between 2 and 29 years old with juvenile idiopathic arthritis. The CDR3 loop reads CASSLAGQWDSPLHF.